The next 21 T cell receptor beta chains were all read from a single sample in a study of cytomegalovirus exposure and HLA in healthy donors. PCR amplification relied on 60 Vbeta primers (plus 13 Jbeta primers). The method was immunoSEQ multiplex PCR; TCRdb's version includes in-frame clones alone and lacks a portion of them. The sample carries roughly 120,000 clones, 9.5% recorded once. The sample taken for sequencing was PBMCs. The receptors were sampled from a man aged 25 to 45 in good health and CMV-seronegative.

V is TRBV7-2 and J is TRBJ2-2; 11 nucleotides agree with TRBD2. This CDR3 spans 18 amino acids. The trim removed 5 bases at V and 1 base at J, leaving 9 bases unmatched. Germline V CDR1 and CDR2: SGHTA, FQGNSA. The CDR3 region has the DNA TGTGCCAGCAGCCGGAGACAGACTAGCGGGAAGAACACCGGGGAGCTGTTTTTT. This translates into CASSRRQTSGKNTGELFF.

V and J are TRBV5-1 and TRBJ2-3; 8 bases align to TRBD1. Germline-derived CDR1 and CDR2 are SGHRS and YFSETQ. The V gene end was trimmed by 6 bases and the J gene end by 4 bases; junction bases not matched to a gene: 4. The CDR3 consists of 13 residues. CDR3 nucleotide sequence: TGCGCCAGCACTACACAGGGGGCAGATACGCAGTATTTT. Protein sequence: CASTTQGADTQYF.

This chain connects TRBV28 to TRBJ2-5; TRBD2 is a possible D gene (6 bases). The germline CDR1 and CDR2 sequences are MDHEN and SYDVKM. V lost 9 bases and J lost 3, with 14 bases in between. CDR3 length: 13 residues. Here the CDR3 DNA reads TGTGCCAGTCTCCGGGGAGGAAAAGAGACCCAGTACTTC. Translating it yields CASLRGGKETQYF.

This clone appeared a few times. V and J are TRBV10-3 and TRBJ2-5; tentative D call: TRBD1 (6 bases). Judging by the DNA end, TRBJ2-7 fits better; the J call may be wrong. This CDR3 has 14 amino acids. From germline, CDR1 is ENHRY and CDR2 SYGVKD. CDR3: CAISARGSSYEQYF. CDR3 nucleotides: TGTGCCATCAGTGCCAGGGGATCCTCCTACGAGCAGTACTTC.

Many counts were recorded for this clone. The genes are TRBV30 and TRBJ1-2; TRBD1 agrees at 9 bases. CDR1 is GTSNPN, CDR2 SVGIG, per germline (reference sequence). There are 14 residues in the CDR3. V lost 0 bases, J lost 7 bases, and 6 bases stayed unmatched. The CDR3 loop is CAWSVDRGSSGYTF. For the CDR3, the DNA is TGTGCCTGGAGTGTCGACAGGGGGTCCTCTGGCTACACCTTC.

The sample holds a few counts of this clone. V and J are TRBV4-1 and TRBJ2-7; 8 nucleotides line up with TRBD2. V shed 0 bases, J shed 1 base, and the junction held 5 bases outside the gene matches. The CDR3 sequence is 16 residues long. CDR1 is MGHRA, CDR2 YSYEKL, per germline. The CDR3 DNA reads TGCGCCAGCAGCCAAGATAGTGGCGGGGGGTCCTACGAGCAGTACTTC. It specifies CASSQDSGGGSYEQYF.

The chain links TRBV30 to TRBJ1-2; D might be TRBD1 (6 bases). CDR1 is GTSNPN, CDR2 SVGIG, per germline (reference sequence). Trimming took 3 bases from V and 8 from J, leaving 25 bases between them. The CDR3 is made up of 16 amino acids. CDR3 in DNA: TGTGCCTGGAGGCCCCTGAGGACAGCCACCCCTTGGGGCTACACCTTC. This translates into CAWRPLRTATPWGYTF.

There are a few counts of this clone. Here the CDR3 DNA reads TGTGCTAGTGGTTTGGCCCCGTTGGGGAGGGGTGAGCAGTACTTC. Residues: CASGLAPLGRGEQYF. The V call is TRBV12-5, the J call TRBJ2-7; 7 bases map to TRBD2. After removal of 1 base from V and 7 bases from J, the junction contained 10 bases not matched to a gene. Germline V CDR1 and CDR2: LGHNT, FRNRAP. The CDR3 runs to 15 residues.

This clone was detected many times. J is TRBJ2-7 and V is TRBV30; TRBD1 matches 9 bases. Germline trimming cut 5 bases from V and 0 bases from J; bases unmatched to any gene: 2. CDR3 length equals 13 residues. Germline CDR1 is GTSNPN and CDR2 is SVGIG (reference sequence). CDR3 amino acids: CAWGTGNSYEQYF. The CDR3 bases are TGTGCCTGGGGGACAGGGAACTCCTACGAGCAGTACTTC.

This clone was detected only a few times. CDR3 in DNA: TGCGCCAGCAGCCACCGCGGGGAACTGAACACCGGGGAGCTGTTTTTT. Translation gives CASSHRGELNTGELFF. The chain is built from TRBV4-1 and TRBJ2-2; D is possibly TRBD2 (6 bases). The V end was cut by 3 bases, the J end by 1 base, with 12 bases between. Looked up from germline, CDR1 is MGHRA and CDR2 is YSYEKL. This CDR3 contains 16 residues.

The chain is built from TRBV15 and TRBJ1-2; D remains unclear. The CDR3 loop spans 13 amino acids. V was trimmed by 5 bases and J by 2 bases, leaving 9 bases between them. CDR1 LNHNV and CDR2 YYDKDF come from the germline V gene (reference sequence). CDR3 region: CATSRGVNYGYTF. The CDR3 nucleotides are TGTGCCACCAGCCGCGGGGTCAACTATGGCTACACCTTC.

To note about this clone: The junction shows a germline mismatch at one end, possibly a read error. CDR3 region: CASSLEAGTSGPYNEQFF. The CDR3 DNA is TGTGCTAGCAGCTTAGAAGCCGGGACTAGCGGGCCATACAATGAGCAGTTCTTC. The chain employs TRBV7-7 and TRBJ2-1, with 12 bases lining up with TRBD2. Germline V CDR1 and CDR2: SSHAT, FNYEAQ (reference sequence). The CDR3 covers 18 residues.

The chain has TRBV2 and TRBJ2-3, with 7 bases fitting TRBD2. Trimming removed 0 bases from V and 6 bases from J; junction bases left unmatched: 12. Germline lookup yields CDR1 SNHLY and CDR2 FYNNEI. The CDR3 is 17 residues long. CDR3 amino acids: CASSEARLAAVSDTQYF. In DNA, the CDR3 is TGTGCCAGCAGTGAAGCGAGGCTAGCGGCGGTTTCCGATACGCAGTATTTT.

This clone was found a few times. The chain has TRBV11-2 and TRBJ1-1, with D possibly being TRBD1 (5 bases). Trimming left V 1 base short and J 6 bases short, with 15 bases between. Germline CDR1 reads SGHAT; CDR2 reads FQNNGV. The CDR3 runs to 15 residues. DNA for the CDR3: TGTGCCAGCAGCTTAGGACTGCAGGGTGGGGCTGAAGCTTTCTTT. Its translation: CASSLGLQGGAEAFF.

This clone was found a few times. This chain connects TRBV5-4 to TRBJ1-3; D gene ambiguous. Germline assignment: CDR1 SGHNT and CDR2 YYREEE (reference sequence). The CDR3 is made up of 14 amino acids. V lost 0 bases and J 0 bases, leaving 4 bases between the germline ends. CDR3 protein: CASSLDNSGNTIYF. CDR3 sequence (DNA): TGTGCCAGCAGCTTGGACAACTCTGGAAACACCATATATTTT.

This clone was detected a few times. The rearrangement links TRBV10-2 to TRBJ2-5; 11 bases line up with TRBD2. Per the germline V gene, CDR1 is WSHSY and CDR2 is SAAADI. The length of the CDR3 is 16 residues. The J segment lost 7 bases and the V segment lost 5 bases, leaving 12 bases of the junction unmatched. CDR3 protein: CASSLSGTSGRATQYF. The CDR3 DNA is TGCGCCAGCAGTCTCTCCGGGACTAGCGGCAGGGCGACCCAGTACTTC.

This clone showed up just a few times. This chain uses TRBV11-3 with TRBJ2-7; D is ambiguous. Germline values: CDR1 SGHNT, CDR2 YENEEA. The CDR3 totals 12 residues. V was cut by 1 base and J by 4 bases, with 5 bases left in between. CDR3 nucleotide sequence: TGTGCCAGCAGCTTAGGTCGGTACGAGCAGTACTTC. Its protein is CASSLGRYEQYF.

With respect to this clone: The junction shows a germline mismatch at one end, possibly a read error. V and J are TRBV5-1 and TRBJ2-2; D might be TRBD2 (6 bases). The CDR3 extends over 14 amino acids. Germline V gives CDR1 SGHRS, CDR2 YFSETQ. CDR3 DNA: TGCGCCAGCAGCTTGGAAGTGGAAAACGGGGGGCTGTTTTTT. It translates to CASSLEVENGGLFF.

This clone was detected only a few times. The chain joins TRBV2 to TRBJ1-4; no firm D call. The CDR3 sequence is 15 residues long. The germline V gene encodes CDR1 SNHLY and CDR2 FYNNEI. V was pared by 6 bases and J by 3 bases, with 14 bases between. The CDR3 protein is CASSRNPAANEKLFF. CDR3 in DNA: TGTGCCAGCAGCAGGAACCCAGCAGCTAATGAAAAACTGTTTTTT.

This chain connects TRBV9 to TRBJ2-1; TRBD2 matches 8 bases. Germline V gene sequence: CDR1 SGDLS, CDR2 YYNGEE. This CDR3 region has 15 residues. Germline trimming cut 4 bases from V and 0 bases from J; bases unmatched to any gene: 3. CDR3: CASSPGLASYNEQFF. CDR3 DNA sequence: TGTGCCAGCAGCCCCGGACTAGCCTCCTACAATGAGCAGTTCTTC.

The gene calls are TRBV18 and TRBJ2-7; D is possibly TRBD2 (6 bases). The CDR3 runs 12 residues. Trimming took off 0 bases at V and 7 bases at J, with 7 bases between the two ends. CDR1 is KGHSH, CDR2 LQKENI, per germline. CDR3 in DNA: TGTGCCAGCTCACCACCGGCGGGAGAGCAGTACTTC. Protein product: CASSPPAGEQYF.